This T cell receptor (beta chain) was identified in a study of T cells in women clearing cervical HPV infection. Study outcomes and limitations: It is unknown whether associations predate infection; no effector/memory or HPV-specific sorting.

Some clones are missing from TCRdb's copy, which holds only in-frame ones; the method was immunoSEQ multiplex PCR. The sample table includes more than 20,000 clones. As to this clone: The antigen remains undetermined. The observed sequence ends 3 residues before the CDR3 terminus, with the missing tail filled in from the germline J gene.

This CDR3 is built from 14 residues. Germline V gene data show CDR1 as DFQATT and CDR2 as SNEGSKA (reference sequence). With 0 bases removed from V and 3 bases from J, the gap between germline ends came to 9 bases. The clonotype was recovered from a woman aged 18 to 69 with a cervical HPV16 infection that either progressed to CIN3+ or cleared (not recorded which). Sequences were obtained from blood buffy coat. The chain joins TRBV20-1 to TRBJ2-1; TRBD1 or TRBD2 may be the D gene (5 bases each). The CDR3 sequence: CSARDEGSYNEQFF. The covered CDR3 bases are TGCAGTGCTAGAGATGAGGGGAGCTACAATGAG.